What follows is one T cell receptor beta chain and its context. Germline V gene sequence: CDR1 SGHDT, CDR2 YYEEEE. Trimming removed 5 bases at V and 7 bases at J, with 13 bases between. The CDR3 sequence is 14 residues long. These data are taken from a study of blood T cell repertoires in COVID-19. Study details: T cells, B-cell-depleted T cells, or PBMCs provided the cDNA or gDNA that served as material.

Profiled with immunoSEQ multiplex PCR; TCRdb holds only in-frame clones, not every one. The sample has around 120,000 clones, approximately 90% seen once; the top ten hold 7.7%. The sample consisted of peripheral blood. This chain uses TRBV5-6 with TRBJ1-6; tentatively, D is TRBD1 (5 bases). This clonotype was sampled from a human donor in a cohort sampled during active COVID-19. The CDR3 sequence is CASRLLTGNSPLHF. The CDR3 DNA sequence: TGTGCCAGCAGGCTCCTAACAGGAAATTCACCCCTCCACTTT.